This note documents a single TCR beta chain sequence. The antigen is unknown. These data originate in a study of cytomegalovirus exposure and HLA in healthy donors. PCR employed 60 Vbeta and 13 Jbeta primers. Assay: immunoSEQ multiplex PCR; the TCRdb copy retains only in-frame clones and omits some. The sample comprises roughly 130,000 clones, about 80% of which are singletons, and over 2.5% rests with the top ten. Points from the study as a whole: An analysis that was carried out later associated 15,000 to 20,000 TCR beta sequences with HLA alleles at 0.05 false discovery rate. Data from an earlier analysis indicated that most TCR beta V segments were productive either about 87% or about 30% of the time.

Germline-derived CDR1 and CDR2 are SGHVS and FNYEAQ. V gave up 0 bases and J gave up 0 bases, with 6 bases separating them. The CDR3 totals 15 residues. Specimen: PBMCs. The TCR originated in a male donor in good health and CMV-seronegative. V usage is TRBV7-6 and J usage is TRBJ1-3; D may be TRBD1 (5 bases). The CDR3 nucleotides read TGTGCCAGCAGCTTAGCCGGGGGCTCTGGAAACACCATATATTTT. Translated, it gives CASSLAGGSGNTIYF.